The present TCR beta chain was sequenced within a study of post-analysis software for immune sequencing data. Overall study context: The patients showed relapsing-remitting, secondary progressive and progressive-relapsing multiple sclerosis courses. Study-level points and caveats: A few TRBV segments occurring more often in patients than controls included TRBV5-6, TRBV5-1 and TRBV20-1. Compared with controls, patients showed significantly lower normalized Chao1 diversity. When the samples were clustered directly with F measure, those that had been prepared in the same batch showed strong co-clustering.

Incorporated into the TCR beta cDNA libraries were unique molecular identifiers, which served to reduce PCR and sequencing biases. When about 0.85 to 11 million T cells were used, they gave hundreds of thousands of cDNA molecules. TCRdb fed the PCR reads into MiXCR, producing one record per CDR3 protein. The sample shows 450,000 or so distinct CDR3 sequences, 40% to 55% of them seen only once. The V end was cut by 3 bases, the J end by 5 bases, with 5 bases between. The CDR3 spans 12 residues. Germline CDR1 reads ENHRY; CDR2 reads SYGVKD. Note on this clonotype: What it binds is not known.

The chain joins TRBV10-3 to TRBJ2-4, with D unclear. The receptor was derived from a girl between 10 and 17 years old with multiple sclerosis. Source material: blood. The CDR3 loop is CAISERENIQYF. CDR3 in DNA: TGTGCCATCAGTGAAAGGGAAAACATTCAGTACTTC.